This T cell receptor beta chain originates from a study of patients and donors after allogeneic stem cell transplantation. The CDR3 is 11 amino acids. Germline CDR1 SGHKS, CDR2 YYEKEE (reference sequence). V was clipped by 0 bases and J by 5 bases, with 3 bases between them. TCRdb re-called the RT-PCR reads through MiXCR, storing one row per CDR3 protein. This table has some 90,000 distinct CDR3 sequences, roughly 50% appearing once. This TCR derives from a human donor who was either an allogeneic HSCT recipient or a stem cell or donor lymphocyte infusion donor (not recorded which). It is not recorded whose cells these are; they may come from a transplant donor. V is TRBV5-5 and J is TRBJ2-7; D call uncertain. Specimen: blood, either unsorted or a sorted T cell fraction (not recorded which). The CDR3 DNA is TGTGCCAGCAGCTTGGCCCACGAGCAGTACTTC. Its translation: CASSLAHEQYF.